This TCR beta chain stems from a study of shared clonotypes between healthy human individuals. The CDR3 runs to 14 residues. Trimming shortened V by 2 bases and J by 6 bases, and 14 bases separated the two germline ends. The germline V gene has CDR1 SNHLY and CDR2 FYNNEI. In this sample, this clone turned up a few times. Assay: immunoSEQ multiplex PCR; the TCRdb copy retains only in-frame clones and omits some. The sample carries over a million clones, 75% recorded once. This receptor was obtained from a man in his late teens or twenties in good health. The chain is built from TRBV2 and TRBJ2-7; possible D gene TRBD1, 5 bases. Sample: memory CD4+ T cells sorted from blood. Documented subset: CD45RA-negative fraction. The CDR3 DNA follows: TGTGCCAGCAGTGAAAGCAGGGTAGTATTCGAGCAGTACTTC. Translation gives CASSESRVVFEQYF. The full variable domain, its missing parts supplied by reference TRBV2 and TRBJ2-7, is EPEVTQTPSHQVTQMGQEVILRCVPISNHLYFYWYRQILGQKVEFLVSFYNNEISEKSEIFDDQFSVERPDGSNFTLKIRSTKLEDSAMYFCASSESRVVFEQYFGPGTRLTVT.